One sample yielded the 27 T cell receptor beta chains listed below, sequenced in a study of PD-1 blockade in classical Hodgkin lymphoma. As to time point: newly diagnosed, previously untreated cHL patient sample. Using immunoSEQ multiplex PCR, the repertoire was profiled, and TCRdb retains in-frame clones only, with some absent. Here the sample spans approximately 17,000 clones, around 90% being singletons. The source material was peripheral blood mononuclear cells (PBMCs). These receptor sequences come from a human donor with classical Hodgkin lymphoma.

The chain uses TRBV5-4 and TRBJ1-2; a possible D gene is TRBD1 (5 bases). The V gene's germline CDR1 is SGHNT and CDR2 YYREEE (reference sequence). This CDR3 region has 15 residues. Trimming removed 5 bases from V and 14 bases from J, with 28 bases in between. The CDR3 region has the DNA TGTGCCAGCAGACCAGACCGGGACCTCGGCTATGGTGGGACCTTC. Amino acids: CASRPDRDLGYGGTF.

This chain's CDR3 is CASSALRGTGELFF. Here the CDR3 DNA reads TGTGCCAGCAGTGCCCTGAGGGGGACCGGGGAGCTGTTTTTT. The chain recombines TRBV25-1 with TRBJ2-2; D may be TRBD1 (6 bases). The CDR3 loop spans 14 amino acids. CDR1 is MGHDK, CDR2 SYGVNS, per germline. The germline V and J ends were trimmed by 4 bases and 5 bases, with 11 bases remaining between them.

This clone was observed a few times. This sequence joins TRBV6-4 and TRBJ2-2; D gene uncertain. Germline values: CDR1 MRHNA, CDR2 SNTAGT. The V end was cut by 4 bases, the J end by 5 bases, with 8 bases between. There are 13 residues in the CDR3. In DNA, the CDR3 is TGTGCCAGCAGTGCGGGTGAAACCGGGGAGCTGTTTTTT. The encoded protein is CASSAGETGELFF.

This chain uses TRBV27 with TRBJ1-1; no reliable D call. The CDR3 sequence is 15 residues long. The germline V gene encodes CDR1 MNHEY and CDR2 SMNVEV (reference sequence). Trimming removed 4 bases at V and 0 bases at J, with 12 bases between. The DNA of the CDR3 is TGTGCCAGCAGTTCCCACGGGCGGCTGAACACTGAAGCTTTCTTT. It codes for CASSSHGRLNTEAFF.

The chain recombines TRBV7-7 with TRBJ2-5; weak D call: TRBD2 (5 bases). Germline V gene sequence: CDR1 SSHAT, CDR2 FNYEAQ (reference sequence). The length of the CDR3 is 14 residues. Trimming stripped 1 base from V and 4 bases from J, with 10 bases between. CDR3 protein: CASSLGGRSETQYF. CDR3 DNA: TGTGCCAGCAGCTTAGGCGGGCGTTCAGAGACCCAGTACTTC.

The J gene is TRBJ1-2, the V gene TRBV29-1; possibly TRBD1 for D (5 bases). The germline V and J ends were trimmed by 4 bases and 5 bases, with 17 bases remaining between them. Germline-derived CDR1 and CDR2 are SQVTM and ANQGSEA. The CDR3 consists of 14 residues. CDR3 amino acids: CSVAPRAGLYGYTF. The CDR3 bases are TGCAGCGTTGCCCCAAGAGCGGGGCTATATGGCTACACCTTC.

The chain uses TRBV6-1 and TRBJ2-7, with 9 bases that match TRBD2. After removal of 0 bases from V and 1 base from J, the junction contained 1 base not matched to a gene. There are 15 residues in the CDR3. Germline V gives CDR1 MNHNS, CDR2 SASEGT. The CDR3 sequence: CASSEASGSSYEQYF. The CDR3, as DNA: TGTGCCAGCAGTGAAGCTAGCGGGAGTTCCTACGAGCAGTACTTC.

J is TRBJ2-7 and V is TRBV19; D not resolved. There are 14 residues in the CDR3. V shed 1 base and J shed 3 bases, with 10 bases lying between them. Germline-derived CDR1 and CDR2 are LNHDA and SQIVND (reference sequence). Written as DNA, the CDR3 is TGTGCCAGTAGTATAGGGGCGGTCAACTACGAGCAGTACTTC. Its translation is CASSIGAVNYEQYF.

The CDR3 loop reads CASSYSSRKGGEQFF. The DNA of the CDR3 is TGTGCCAGCAGTTACTCGTCACGCAAAGGGGGTGAGCAGTTCTTC. The chain couples TRBV6-6 to TRBJ2-1, with D maybe TRBD1 (6 bases). Trimming cost V 0 bases and J 9 bases, with 15 bases left between them. In germline, CDR1 is MNHNY, CDR2 SVGAGI (reference sequence). The CDR3 covers 15 residues.

The V call is TRBV5-1, the J call TRBJ2-7, with TRBD2 matching over 10 bases. Trimming removed 2 bases from V and 2 bases from J; junction bases left unmatched: 16. This CDR3 has 19 amino acids. Germline lookup yields CDR1 SGHRS and CDR2 YFSETQ. CDR3 region: CASSFWGCTSGINTYEQYF. The CDR3 coding sequence is TGCGCCAGCAGCTTCTGGGGTTGCACTAGCGGGATCAACACCTACGAGCAGTACTTC.

The chain combines TRBV6-4 with TRBJ2-3, with 7 nucleotides matching TRBD1. Trimming cost V 5 bases and J 5 bases; bases outside gene matches: 7. Germline assignment: CDR1 MRHNA and CDR2 SNTAGT. This CDR3 comprises 14 residues. CDR3: CASSKTGEGDTQYF. The CDR3, as DNA: TGTGCCAGCAGTAAAACAGGGGAAGGAGATACGCAGTATTTT.

The chain combines TRBV14 with TRBJ2-3, with D tentatively TRBD2 (5 bases). Trimming took off 5 bases at V and 0 bases at J, with 12 bases between the two ends. CDR3 length: 15 amino acids. CDR1 SGHDN and CDR2 FVKESK come from the germline V gene. The CDR3 is CASSFRTLSTDTQYF. The CDR3 nucleotides are TGTGCCAGCAGCTTCCGGACTTTGAGCACAGATACGCAGTATTTT.

The chain is built from TRBV11-2 and TRBJ2-7; tentatively, D is TRBD1 (6 bases). There are 15 residues in the CDR3. Per germline, CDR1 SGHAT and CDR2 FQNNGV. Between the trimmed V and J ends, which lost 0 bases and 0 bases, there was a span of 9 bases. This chain's CDR3 is CASSLETGLSYEQYF. The DNA of the CDR3 is TGTGCCAGCAGCTTAGAAACAGGGCTCTCCTACGAGCAGTACTTC. The variable domain in full, with the rest retrieved from reference TRBV11-2 and TRBJ2-7, is EAGVAQSPRYKIIEKRQSVAFWCNPISGHATLYWYQQILGQGPKLLIQFQNNGVVDDSQLPKDRFSAERLKGVDSTLKIQPAKLEDSAVYLCASSLETGLSYEQYFGPGTRLTVT.

The chain is built from TRBV25-1 and TRBJ2-3, with D possibly matching TRBD2 (6 bases). The CDR3 loop spans 14 amino acids. CDR1 and CDR2 from the germline V gene are MGHDK and SYGVNS. Trimming pared 3 bases from V and 7 bases from J, leaving 14 bases between. CDR3: CASSDGGLGYTQYF. CDR3 nucleotides: TGTGCCAGCAGTGACGGGGGATTAGGATATACGCAGTATTTT.

The chain uses TRBV29-1 and TRBJ1-1; unclear D gene. CDR3 size: 9 residues. Germline values: CDR1 SQVTM, CDR2 ANQGSEA. Trimming removed 6 bases from V and 4 bases from J, with 3 bases in between. CDR3 sequence reads: CSVTTEAFF. Written as DNA, the CDR3 is TGCAGCGTCACCACTGAAGCTTTCTTT.

The chain carries TRBV14 and TRBJ2-7; D not certain. The CDR3 has 13 amino acids. The V gene's germline CDR1 is SGHDN and CDR2 FVKESK. Trimming removed 1 base from V and 7 bases from J, with 11 bases in between. The CDR3 region has the DNA TGTGCCAGCAGCCAAGTCTCCAGATTTGAGCAGTACTTC. Protein product: CASSQVSRFEQYF. Based on the CDR3 plus reference TRBV14 and TRBJ2-7, the full variable domain is EAGVTQFPSHSVIEKGQTVTLRCDPISGHDNLYWYRRVMGKEIKFLLHFVKESKQDESGMPNNRFLAERTGGTYSTLKVQPAELEDSGVYFCASSQVSRFEQYFGPGTRLTVT.

CDR3 amino acids: CASSVEGSTDTQYF. The CDR3 coding sequence is TGTGCCAGCAGCGTAGAGGGAAGCACAGATACGCAGTATTTT. The J gene is TRBJ2-3, the V gene TRBV9; D not resolved. V was clipped by 0 bases and J by 0 bases, with 5 bases between them. The CDR3 has 14 residues. In germline, CDR1 is SGDLS, CDR2 YYNGEE. Combining the CDR3 with reference TRBV9 and TRBJ2-3 gives the whole variable domain DSGVTQTPKHLITATGQRVTLRCSPRSGDLSVYWYQQSLDQGLQFLIQYYNGEERAKGNILERFSAQQFPDLHSELNLSSLELGDSALYFCASSVEGSTDTQYFGPGTRLTVL.

This chain uses TRBV15 with TRBJ2-3, with 12 bases fitting TRBD2. Germline V gene data show CDR1 as LNHNV and CDR2 as YYDKDF (reference sequence). CDR3 size: 14 residues. The ends lost 8 bases at V and 4 bases at J; junction bases unmatched: 4. The CDR3 loop reads CATYLAGGPDTQYF. In DNA form, the CDR3 reads TGTGCCACCTACCTAGCGGGAGGGCCAGATACGCAGTATTTT.

The V and J genes are TRBV19 and TRBJ2-5, with 9 bases aligning to TRBD2. The germline V gene encodes CDR1 LNHDA and CDR2 SQIVND (reference sequence). V shed 6 bases, J shed 5 bases, and the junction held 10 bases outside the gene matches. The CDR3 is 15 amino acids. CDR3 protein: CASSPPGLAGETQYF. CDR3 nucleotide sequence: TGTGCCAGTAGCCCGCCGGGACTAGCAGGGGAGACCCAGTACTTC.

This rearrangement joins TRBV15 to TRBJ2-6; a weak D match, TRBD2 (7 bases). Germline values: CDR1 LNHNV, CDR2 YYDKDF (reference sequence). Trimming cost V 1 base and J 0 bases, with 13 bases left between them. The CDR3 has 18 amino acids. In DNA form, the CDR3 reads TGTGCCACCAGCAGAGGAGGGGGGGCCCGCTCTGGGGCCAACGTCCTGACTTTC. This translates into CATSRGGGARSGANVLTF.

In DNA, the CDR3 is TGTGCCACCAGCAGTCTTAACCCCGGGACCGCTTATGGCTACACCTTC. It is translated as CATSSLNPGTAYGYTF. The chain couples TRBV15 to TRBJ1-2, with D maybe TRBD1 (5 bases). The V gene lost 3 bases and the J gene lost 5 bases, with 19 bases spanning the gap. Germline V gives CDR1 LNHNV, CDR2 YYDKDF (reference sequence). The CDR3 runs 16 residues.

This chain uses TRBV25-1 with TRBJ1-1; 9 bases map to TRBD1. Germline V lookup: CDR1 MGHDK, CDR2 SYGVNS. V was pared by 1 base and J by 4 bases, with 1 base of the junction left unmatched. The CDR3 covers 14 residues. CDR3 loop: CASSELQGATEAFF. In DNA, the CDR3 is TGTGCCAGCAGTGAATTACAGGGGGCCACTGAAGCTTTCTTT.

The chain employs TRBV19 and TRBJ2-5, with D unclear. The germline CDR1 and CDR2 sequences are LNHDA and SQIVND (reference sequence). V lost 6 bases to trimming and J lost 2 bases, with 10 bases between them. CDR3 length: 13 amino acids. As DNA, the CDR3 is TGTGCCAGTAGCGTGGATGGGCAAGAGACCCAGTACTTC. Translating it yields CASSVDGQETQYF.

The chain is built from TRBV28 and TRBJ2-6; a possible D gene is TRBD1 (5 bases). CDR3 size: 15 residues. Germline values: CDR1 MDHEN, CDR2 SYDVKM. Trimming stripped 7 bases from V and 4 bases from J, with 14 bases between. The DNA for the CDR3 is TGTGCCAGCAATAGGCAGGGTGTCGGGGCCAACGTCCTGACTTTC. The encoded protein is CASNRQGVGANVLTF.

The genes are TRBV25-1 and TRBJ2-7, with 8 nucleotides matching TRBD1. With V trimmed by 9 bases and J by 0 bases, 4 bases remained unmatched. The length of the CDR3 is 13 residues. Germline CDR1 reads MGHDK; CDR2 reads SYGVNS. The CDR3 DNA is TGTGCCAGTAACAGGGGGTCCTCCTACGAGCAGTACTTC. It encodes CASNRGSSYEQYF.

This chain uses TRBV19 with TRBJ2-1; no clear D gene. The CDR3 length is 14 residues. With 3 bases removed from V and 3 bases from J, the gap between germline ends came to 9 bases. Looked up from germline, CDR1 is LNHDA and CDR2 is SQIVND (reference sequence). The CDR3 nucleotides read TGTGCCAGTAGTATCACCTACCTCTACAATGAGCAGTTCTTC. Protein product: CASSITYLYNEQFF.

Worth noting for this clone: Germline and junction disagree at one end, which may indicate a read error. The rearrangement uses TRBV4-2 and TRBJ2-1; tentatively, D is TRBD2 (5 bases). The CDR3 loop spans 15 amino acids. The germline CDR1 and CDR2 sequences are LGHNA and YNFKEQ. The DNA for the CDR3 is TGTGCCAGCAGCGAAGACCGAGGGAGTGTCCATGAGCAGTTCTTC. It yields the protein CASSEDRGSVHEQFF.